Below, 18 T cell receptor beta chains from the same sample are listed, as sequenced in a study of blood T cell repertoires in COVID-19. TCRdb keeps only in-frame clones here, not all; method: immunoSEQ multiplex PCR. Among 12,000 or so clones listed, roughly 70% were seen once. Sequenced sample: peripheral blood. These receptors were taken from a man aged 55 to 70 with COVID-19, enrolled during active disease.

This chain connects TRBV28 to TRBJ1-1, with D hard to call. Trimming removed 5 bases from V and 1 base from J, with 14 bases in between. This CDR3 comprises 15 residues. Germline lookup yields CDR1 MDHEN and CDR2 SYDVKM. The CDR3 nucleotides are TGTGCCAGCAGTCCCCATTCTATTCAGAACACTGAAGCTTTCTTT. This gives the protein CASSPHSIQNTEAFF.

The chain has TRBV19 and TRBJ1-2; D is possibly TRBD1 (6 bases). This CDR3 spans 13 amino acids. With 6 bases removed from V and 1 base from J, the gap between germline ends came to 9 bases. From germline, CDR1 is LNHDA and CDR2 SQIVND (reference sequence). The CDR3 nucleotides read TGTGCCAGTAGGGGGGACAATAACTATGGCTACACCTTC. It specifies CASRGDNNYGYTF.

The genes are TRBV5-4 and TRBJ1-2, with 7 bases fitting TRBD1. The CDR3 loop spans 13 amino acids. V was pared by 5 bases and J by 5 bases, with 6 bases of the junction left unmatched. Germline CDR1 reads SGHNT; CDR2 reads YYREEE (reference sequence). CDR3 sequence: CASRPGQEYGYTF. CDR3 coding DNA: TGTGCCAGCAGACCTGGACAGGAATATGGCTACACCTTC.

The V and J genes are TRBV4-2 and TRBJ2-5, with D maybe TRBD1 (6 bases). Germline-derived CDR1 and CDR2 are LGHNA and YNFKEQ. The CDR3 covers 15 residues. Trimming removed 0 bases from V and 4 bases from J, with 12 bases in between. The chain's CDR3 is CASSQDEQGRETQYF. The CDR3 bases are TGTGCCAGCAGCCAAGATGAACAGGGAAGAGAGACCCAGTACTTC.

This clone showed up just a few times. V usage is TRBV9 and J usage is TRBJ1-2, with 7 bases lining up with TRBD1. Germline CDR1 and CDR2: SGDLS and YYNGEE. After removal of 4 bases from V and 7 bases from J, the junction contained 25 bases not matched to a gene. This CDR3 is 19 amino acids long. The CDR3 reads CASSPGGEKTGLPHGGYTF. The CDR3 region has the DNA TGTGCCAGCAGCCCCGGGGGGGAGAAGACAGGGTTACCCCACGGTGGCTACACCTTC. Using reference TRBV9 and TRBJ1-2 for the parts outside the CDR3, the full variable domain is DSGVTQTPKHLITATGQRVTLRCSPRSGDLSVYWYQQSLDQGLQFLIQYYNGEERAKGNILERFSAQQFPDLHSELNLSSLELGDSALYFCASSPGGEKTGLPHGGYTFGSGTRLTVV.

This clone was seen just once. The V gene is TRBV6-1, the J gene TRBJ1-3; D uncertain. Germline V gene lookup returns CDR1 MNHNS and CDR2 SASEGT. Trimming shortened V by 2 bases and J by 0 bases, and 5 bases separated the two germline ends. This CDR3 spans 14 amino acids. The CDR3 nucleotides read TGTGCCAGCAGTGAAACAGTCTCTGGAAACACCATATATTTT. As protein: CASSETVSGNTIYF.

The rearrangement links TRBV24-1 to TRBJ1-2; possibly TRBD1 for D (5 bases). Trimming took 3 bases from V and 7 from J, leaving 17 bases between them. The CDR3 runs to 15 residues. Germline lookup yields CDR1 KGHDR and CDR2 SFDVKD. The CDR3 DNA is TGTGCCACCAGTGATCGGAACAGGCGTGGTGGTGGCTACACCTTC. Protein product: CATSDRNRRGGGYTF.

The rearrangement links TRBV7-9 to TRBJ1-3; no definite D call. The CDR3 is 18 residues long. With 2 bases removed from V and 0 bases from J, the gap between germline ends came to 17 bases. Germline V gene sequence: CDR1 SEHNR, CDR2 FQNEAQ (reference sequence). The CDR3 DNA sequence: TGTGCCAGCAGCTTATATGGCGGAGATTCCCGCTCTGGAAACACCATATATTTT. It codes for CASSLYGGDSRSGNTIYF.

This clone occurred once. The CDR3 protein is CASSYRVGQPQHF. The CDR3 DNA reads TGTGCCAGCAGTTACAGGGTAGGTCAGCCCCAGCATTTT. The V gene is TRBV12-3 or TRBV12-4, the J gene TRBJ1-5, with D maybe TRBD1 (6 bases). Between the trimmed V and J ends, which lost 4 bases and 6 bases, there was a span of 10 bases. The CDR3 contains 13 residues.

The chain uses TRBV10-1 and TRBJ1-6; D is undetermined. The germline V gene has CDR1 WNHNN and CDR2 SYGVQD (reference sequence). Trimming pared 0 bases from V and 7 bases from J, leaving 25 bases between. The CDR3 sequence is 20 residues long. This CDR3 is CASSESTSADDIGVNSPLHF. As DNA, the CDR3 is TGCGCCAGCAGTGAGTCGACTTCCGCCGATGACATCGGGGTCAATTCACCCCTCCACTTT.

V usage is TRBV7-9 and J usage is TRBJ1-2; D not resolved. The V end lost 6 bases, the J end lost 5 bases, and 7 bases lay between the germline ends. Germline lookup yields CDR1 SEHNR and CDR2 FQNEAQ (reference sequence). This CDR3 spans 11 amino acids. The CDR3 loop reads CASRESYGYTF. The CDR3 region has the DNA TGTGCCAGCAGAGAGTCTTATGGCTACACCTTC.

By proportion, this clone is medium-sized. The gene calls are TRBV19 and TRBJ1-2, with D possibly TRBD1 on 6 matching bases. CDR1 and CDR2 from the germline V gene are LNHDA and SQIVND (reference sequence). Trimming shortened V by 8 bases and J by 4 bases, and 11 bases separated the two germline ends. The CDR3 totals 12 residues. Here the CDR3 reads CASGRQAYGYTF. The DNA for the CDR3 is TGTGCCAGTGGGCGACAGGCCTATGGCTACACCTTC.

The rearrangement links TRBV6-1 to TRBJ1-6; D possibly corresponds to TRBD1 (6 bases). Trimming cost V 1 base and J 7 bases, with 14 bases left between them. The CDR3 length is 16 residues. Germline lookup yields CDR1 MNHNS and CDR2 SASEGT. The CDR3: CASSEDRASGNSPLHF. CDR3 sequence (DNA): TGTGCCAGCAGTGAAGACAGGGCCTCGGGCAATTCACCCCTCCACTTT.

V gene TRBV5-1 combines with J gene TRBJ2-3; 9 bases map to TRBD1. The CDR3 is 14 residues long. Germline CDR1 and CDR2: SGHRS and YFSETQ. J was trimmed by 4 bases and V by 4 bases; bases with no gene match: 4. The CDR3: CASSLTGGPDTQYF. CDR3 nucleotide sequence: TGCGCCAGCAGCCTTACAGGGGGCCCAGATACGCAGTATTTT.

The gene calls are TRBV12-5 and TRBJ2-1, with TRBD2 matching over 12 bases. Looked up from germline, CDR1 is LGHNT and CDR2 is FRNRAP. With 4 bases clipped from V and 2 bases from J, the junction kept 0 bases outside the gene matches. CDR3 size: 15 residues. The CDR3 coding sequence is TGTGCTAGTGGTTCTAGCGGGGGGGCCTACAATGAGCAGTTCTTC. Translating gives CASGSSGGAYNEQFF.

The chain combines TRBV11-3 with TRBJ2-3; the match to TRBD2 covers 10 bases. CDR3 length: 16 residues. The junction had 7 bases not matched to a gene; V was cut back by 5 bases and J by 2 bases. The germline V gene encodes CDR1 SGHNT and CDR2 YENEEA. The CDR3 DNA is TGTGCCAGCAGCACTTCACTAGCGGGGTCCACAGATACGCAGTATTTT. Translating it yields CASSTSLAGSTDTQYF.

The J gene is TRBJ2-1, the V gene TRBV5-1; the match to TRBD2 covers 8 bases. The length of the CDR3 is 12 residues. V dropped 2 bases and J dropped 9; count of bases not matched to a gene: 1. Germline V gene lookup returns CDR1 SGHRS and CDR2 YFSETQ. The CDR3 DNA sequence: TGCGCCAGCAGCTTTAGCGGGGTTGAGCAGTTCTTC. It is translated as CASSFSGVEQFF.

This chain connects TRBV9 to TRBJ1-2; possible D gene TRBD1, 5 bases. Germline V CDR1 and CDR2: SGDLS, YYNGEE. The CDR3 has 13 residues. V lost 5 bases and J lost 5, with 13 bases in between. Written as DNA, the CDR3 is TGTGCCAGCAGGGACATTCCCCAATATGGCTACACCTTC. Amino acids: CASRDIPQYGYTF. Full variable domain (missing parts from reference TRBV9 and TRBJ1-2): DSGVTQTPKHLITATGQRVTLRCSPRSGDLSVYWYQQSLDQGLQFLIQYYNGEERAKGNILERFSAQQFPDLHSELNLSSLELGDSALYFCASRDIPQYGYTFGSGTRLTVV.